This T cell receptor (beta chain) was documented in a study of cytomegalovirus exposure and HLA in healthy donors (dated by TCRdb to between 2016 and 2019). About the investigation overall: According to an earlier analysis of 550 to 750 of the donors, 200 million or so T cells yielded 117 million unique TCR beta sequences and 276 Gb of sequence data. An early release covering 550 to 700 HLA-typed donors comprised approximately 300 gigabases of sequencing data and tens of millions of unique TCR sequences. Of the 300 to 400 genotyped donors, about 80% fell in the genetic ancestry cluster associated with self-reported Caucasian donors. The aim of the study was to test whether cataloging public T cell receptors could identify signatures of past pathogen exposure. Using immunosequencing, the study profiled T cell repertoires from 666 subjects and related those repertoires to cytomegalovirus serostatus. Along with the approximately 650-subject first cohort, a separate validation cohort of some 130 different subjects was used. The study combined high-throughput TCR immunosequencing, statistical association of individual TCRs with disease status, and machine learning to predict cytomegalovirus infection status. A later analysis re-examined previously published TCR beta repertoires from 610 or so donors and added high-resolution HLA genotyping to investigate patterns of TCR occurrence. Rather than using new phenotypic data, the later analysis identified candidate immune exposures from TCR beta sequences and from how often those sequences occurred across donors. To decide whether each TCR beta V gene segment behaved as functional or pseudogenic, an earlier analysis of approximately 600 of the donors relied on high-throughput TCR beta sequencing. Donor age, sex, ethnicity and CMV serostatus were compiled alongside the repertoire data. A later genetic analysis took genome-wide SNP genotypes for about 55% of the 666 donors and used that subset as a discovery cohort. Every repertoire in the discovery cohort had been generated on one and the same sequencing platform. HLA typing included class I and class II loci at four-digit resolution. The number of donors typed differed by locus, with roughly 620-630 for A, B, C, DRB1 and DQB1, more than 500 for DQA1, 600 to 610 for DPA1, and under 490 for DPB1. Roughly five DR-DQ haplotypes were handled as single units for association and clustering, since linkage in the cohort was strong. On average, roughly 200,000 unique TCR beta nucleotide sequences were sequenced per donor among more than 350 genotyped donors of the cohort, with around 19% of those sequences being non-productive. The paper as a whole reports these results and caveats: A cluster of highly shared sequence variants was judged likely to be a technical artifact of the sequencing pipeline. This cohort had only TCR beta chains sequenced, and the lack of alpha or paired-chain data limited which features could be detected. A further reported finding was that TCR beta sequences accurately predicted the HLA-A and HLA-B alleles for most subjects in the first cohort. Most CMV-associated TCR beta chains appeared to be HLA-restricted in a later analysis, and the HLA associations seemed to be driven largely by CMV exposure. According to a later genetic analysis, donors in an Asian-associated ancestry cluster had fewer N-insertions in productive TCRs than the roughly 700-donor mean. According to a later analysis, parvovirus B19, influenza, CMV and Epstein-Barr virus appeared linked to several top co-occurrence clusters. While some public TCRs were present in many individuals, most TCR sequences turned up only very rarely across donors. In a later analysis, around 17,000 TCR beta sequences were associated with specific HLA alleles at a false discovery rate of 0.05. In a later genetic analysis, a missense DCLRE1C variant was associated with V-gene and J-gene trimming of TCR beta chains, and the association was replicated in an independent cohort. Because counts were too low, roughly 16 rarely observed V segments, including chromosome 9 orphons, were left out of the earlier analysis of a few hundred of the donors. Because HLA typing was unavailable for some donors at each locus, only the typed subset was used in association tests. Compared with equally common non-associated chains, HLA-associated TCR beta chains in a later analysis were more clonally expanded and had lower generation probabilities. Linkage disequilibrium might explain the correlated functional status among segregating V segments, but an unknown experimental factor could not be ruled out. The study listed over 150 TCR beta chains as associated with cytomegalovirus. CMV serostatus was the only immune exposure information available for the cohort. It was suggested by the authors that the approach could potentially be generalized to other disease states and immunological phenotypes. In both the original and validation cohorts, the classifier was reported to diagnose cytomegalovirus status with high specificity and sensitivity. Strong co-occurrence of HLA alleles, especially DR and DQ, made assigning TCR associations to individual alleles difficult. In a later analysis, TCR association rates were found to vary across HLA loci, with the most associated TCRs seen for DRB1 alleles and the fewest for HLA-C alleles. The presence/absence analyses assumed that sequencing depth was roughly uniform across donors, and that assumption may not be true. In an earlier analysis of about 600 of the donors, most TCR beta V segments appeared in productive rearrangements about 90% or about 30% of the time, broadly matching IMGT annotations. A few of the identified cytomegalovirus-associated TCR beta chains were confirmed in vitro to be specific for cytomegalovirus antigens.

The library was made by the immunoSEQ multiplex PCR assay. For the multiplex PCR, a mixture combining 60 forward primers for TCR Vbeta segments and 13 reverse primers for TCR Jbeta segments was used. The CDR3 region of rearranged TCR beta genes was amplified from genomic DNA with a multiplex PCR assay. On the Illumina HiSeq System, the amplified TCR beta libraries were sequenced as 87-base-pair reads. For the original study's pipeline: Across the 670 or so repertoires, a later analysis counted tens of millions of unique TCR beta chains, around 11 million of which were shared by at least two donors. To remove PCR and sequencing errors, raw reads were error-corrected and collapsed into unique sequences using a nearest-neighbor algorithm that merged closely related sequences. CDR3 sequences were aligned to IMGT reference sequences to assign V, D and J gene segments. For a sequence to be retained, a match of at least six nucleotides to both a V gene segment and a J gene segment was required. A rearrangement counted as productive if the CDR3 had no stop codons and remained in frame with V and J, and every other rearrangement counted as non-productive. CDR3 was defined by IMGT convention, running from the second conserved V-encoded cysteine to the conserved J-encoded phenylalanine. The earlier analysis of 587 of the donors excluded any sequence lacking an unambiguous match to a single V gene segment. An earlier analysis of a few hundred of the donors classified V segments as functional when productive rearrangements were above 56.7% and as segregating when the standard deviation between donors was above 5%. A statistical classification framework was built for diagnosing cytomegalovirus status from the catalog of TCR beta chain sequences. In a later analysis, TCR nucleotide sequences were compared against IMGT/GENE-DB human TR gene sequences so that V and J genes could be assigned. In a later analysis, CDR3 sequences and most-parsimonious VDJ recombination scenarios were assigned using the TCRdist pipeline. In a later analysis, each TCR beta chain was defined by its CDR3 amino acid sequence together with its V-gene family, and reads without a unique V-gene family were excluded. A later analysis removed several hundred highly shared, low-generation-probability nucleotide sequences to deal with suspected cross-contamination and a sequencing artifact. A later analysis calculated a clonal expansion index for each public chain from normalized within-repertoire ranks of inferred template counts. In a later analysis, generation probabilities were computed with a VDJ recombination model fitted to out-of-frame rearrangements, and the resulting probabilities were checked against IGoR. In a later analysis, TCR-TCR, TCR-HLA and TCR-CMV co-occurrence was scored with hypergeometric tests, and a repertoire-size bias correction was applied to TCR pairs. In a later analysis, false discovery rates were estimated by permuting HLA or CMV assignments 20 times. In a later analysis, co-occurring TCRs were grouped using DBSCAN, with TCRdist sequence similarity added in when clustering inside HLA-allele-positive subsets. Co-occurrence clustering excluded repertoires with fewer than 30,000 or more than 120,000 public chains, plus five with anomalous nucleotide sharing. This is the immuneACCESS table as TCRdb keeps it, with only in-frame sequences that have V and J called. A part of the clones is gone; compared with another copy, unresolved V genes explain less than half, and the rest is unexplained. For V, J and clone size, that table is used; D and trimming come from the DNA. The sample yields approximately 90,000 clones; roughly 80% were counted once. 3.7% of the sample belongs to the ten largest clones.

The cohort was made up of roughly 670 healthy bone marrow donors. Cohort members were all nominally healthy when sampled, although unrecorded immune exposures were likely present. The donor tested CMV seronegative, placing the donor among the 350 or so seronegative members of the cohort. Each donor provided a peripheral blood sample, and peripheral blood mononuclear cells were used for TCR beta sequencing. Genomic DNA extraction from the blood cell samples was performed with the Qiagen DNeasy Blood Extraction Kit. Note on this clone: No cognate antigen has been identified for it. No base qualities exist here, and no much larger clone lies one base off it.

The sequenced sample consisted of PBMCs. This clonotype was obtained from a man under 40 in good health and CMV-seronegative.

The DNA is as follows: TGTGCCAGCAGTTTGGGTACAGGCGCCGACTACAATGAGCAGTTCTTC. Translation gives CASSLGTGADYNEQFF. The chain was built from TRBV28 and TRBJ2-1, with TRBD1 perhaps the D gene, on 5 matching bases. The CDR3 runs 16 residues from the cysteine to the phenylalanine. The DNA shown is the 48-base CDR3, in frame from base 1. In the germline V gene, CDR1 corresponds to MDHEN and CDR2 to SYDVKM. The germline ends are 15 bases apart after V is trimmed by 3 bases and J by 3 bases.